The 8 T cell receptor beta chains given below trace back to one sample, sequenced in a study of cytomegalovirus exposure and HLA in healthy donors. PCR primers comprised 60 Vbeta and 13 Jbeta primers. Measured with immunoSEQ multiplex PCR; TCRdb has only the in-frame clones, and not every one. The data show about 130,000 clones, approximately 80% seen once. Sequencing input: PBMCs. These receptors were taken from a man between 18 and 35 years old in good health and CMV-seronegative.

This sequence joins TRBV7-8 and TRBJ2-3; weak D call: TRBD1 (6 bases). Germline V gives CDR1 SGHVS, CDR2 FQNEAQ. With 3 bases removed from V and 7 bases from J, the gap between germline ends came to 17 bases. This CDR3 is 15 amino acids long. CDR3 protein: CASSLRTHGGYTQYF. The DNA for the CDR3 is TGTGCCAGCAGCTTGCGGACGCATGGGGGCTATACGCAGTATTTT.

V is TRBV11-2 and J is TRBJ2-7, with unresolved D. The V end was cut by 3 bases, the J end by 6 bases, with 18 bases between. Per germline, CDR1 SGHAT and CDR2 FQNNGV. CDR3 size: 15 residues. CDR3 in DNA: TGTGCCAGCAGCTTCTTTAAGGAGAGACCGACCGAGCAGTACTTC. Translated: CASSFFKERPTEQYF.

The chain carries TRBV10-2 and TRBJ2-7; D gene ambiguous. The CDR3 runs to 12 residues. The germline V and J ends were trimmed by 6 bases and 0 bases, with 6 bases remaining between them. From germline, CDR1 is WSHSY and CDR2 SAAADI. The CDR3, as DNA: TGCGCCAGCAGACGGAGCTCCTACGAGCAGTACTTC. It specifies CASRRSSYEQYF.

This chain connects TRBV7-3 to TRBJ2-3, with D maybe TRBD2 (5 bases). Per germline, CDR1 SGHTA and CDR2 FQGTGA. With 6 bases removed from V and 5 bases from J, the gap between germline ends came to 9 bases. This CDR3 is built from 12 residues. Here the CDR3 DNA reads TGTGCCAGCAGTCACGGACTAGATACGCAGTATTTT. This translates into CASSHGLDTQYF.

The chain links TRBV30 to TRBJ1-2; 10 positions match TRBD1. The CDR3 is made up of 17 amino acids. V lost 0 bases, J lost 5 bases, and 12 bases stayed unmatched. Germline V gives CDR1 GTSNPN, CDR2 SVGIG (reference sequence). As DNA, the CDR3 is TGTGCCTGGAGTGTTGGGGACAGGGGTTATTGGGGGTATGGCTACACCTTC. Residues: CAWSVGDRGYWGYGYTF.

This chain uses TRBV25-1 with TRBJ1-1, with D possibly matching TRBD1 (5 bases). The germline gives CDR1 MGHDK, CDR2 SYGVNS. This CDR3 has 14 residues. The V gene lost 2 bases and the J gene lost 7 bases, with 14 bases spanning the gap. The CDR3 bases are TGTGCCAGCAGTGAAAAAAAGGGGCTGATTGAAGCTTTCTTT. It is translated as CASSEKKGLIEAFF. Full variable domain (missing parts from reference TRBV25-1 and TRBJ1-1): EADIYQTPRYLVIGTGKKITLECSQTMGHDKMYWYQQDPGMELHLIHYSYGVNSTEKGDLSSESTVSRIRTEHFPLTLESARPSHTSQYLCASSEKKGLIEAFFGQGTRLTVV.

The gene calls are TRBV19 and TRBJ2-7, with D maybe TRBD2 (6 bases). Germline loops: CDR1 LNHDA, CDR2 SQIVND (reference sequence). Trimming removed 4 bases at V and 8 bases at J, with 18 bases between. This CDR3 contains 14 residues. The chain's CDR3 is CASSTTRSGSQQYF. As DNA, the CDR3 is TGTGCCAGTAGTACGACTAGGAGTGGGAGCCAGCAGTACTTC.

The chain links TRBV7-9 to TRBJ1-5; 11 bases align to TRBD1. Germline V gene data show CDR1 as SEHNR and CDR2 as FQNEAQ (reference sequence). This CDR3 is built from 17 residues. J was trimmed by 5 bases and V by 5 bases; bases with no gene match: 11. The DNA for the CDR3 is TGTGCCAGCAGCGCGTATCCGGGACAGGGGGTGCATCAGCCCCAGCATTTT. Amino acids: CASSAYPGQGVHQPQHF.